A selection of T cell receptor beta chains follows, all from one sample in a study of identical twins. TCRdb reprocessed the 5' RACE reads with MiXCR, giving one entry per CDR3 protein. Found here are 1.5 million to 2 million distinct CDR3 sequences, under 35% of them singletons; the top ten hold about 0.25%. The material sequenced was cord blood. The receptor source for this set is a newborn girl in good health. CDR3s include the opening cysteine and the closing phenylalanine or tryptophan. A D gene is named only where the DNA matches it firmly. Size is omitted from some rows. Given values are once, few, many or a class for expanded clones.

abundance: many; j_gene: TRBJ2-4; d_gene: TRBD1; v_gene: TRBV18; CDR3nt: TGTGCCAGCTCACCGGGACAGTCTGTACTAGCCAAAAACATTCAGTACTTC; CDR3aa: CASSPGQSVLAKNIQYF
abundance: few; j_gene: TRBJ2-7; d_gene: TRBD2; v_gene: TRBV5-5; CDR3nt: TGTGCCAGCACCTTGGGGACTATCTATACCTACGAGCAGTACTTC; CDR3aa: CASTLGTIYTYEQYF
abundance: .; j_gene: TRBJ2-7; d_gene: TRBD1; v_gene: TRBV14; CDR3nt: TGTGCCGGCAGCCAAGGCGGACAGGACGAGCAGTACTTC; CDR3aa: CAGSQGGQDEQYF
abundance: many; j_gene: TRBJ2-7; d_gene: .; v_gene: TRBV28; CDR3nt: TGTGCCAGCAGTTGGACAACCTACGAGCAGTACTTC; CDR3aa: CASSWTTYEQYF
abundance: few; j_gene: TRBJ2-4; d_gene: .; v_gene: TRBV4-1; CDR3nt: TGCGCCAGCAGCCGCCTAGGGGGGCCAGGAAACATTCAGTACTTC; CDR3aa: CASSRLGGPGNIQYF
abundance: few; j_gene: TRBJ2-7; d_gene: .; v_gene: TRBV3-1; CDR3nt: TGTGCCAGCAGCCAAGGGACTCCGGAGCAGTACTTC; CDR3aa: CASSQGTPEQYF
abundance: many; j_gene: TRBJ2-1; d_gene: .; v_gene: TRBV10-3; CDR3nt: TGTGCCATCATGGGTAGCTCCTACAATGAGCAGTTCTTC; CDR3aa: CAIMGSSYNEQFF
abundance: few; j_gene: TRBJ1-2; d_gene: .; v_gene: TRBV15; CDR3nt: TGTGCCACCAGCTCCGGAAGGCTCTATGGCTACACCTTC; CDR3aa: CATSSGRLYGYTF
abundance: few; j_gene: TRBJ1-1; d_gene: TRBD1; v_gene: TRBV29-1; CDR3nt: TGCAGCGTTGAATTTGCGGTGGCAGGGGGGAACACTGAAGCTTTCTTT; CDR3aa: CSVEFAVAGGNTEAFF
abundance: few; j_gene: TRBJ1-5; d_gene: .; v_gene: TRBV20-1; CDR3nt: TGCAGTGCCCCCTTAGACGGGGGCGATCAGCCCCAGCATTTT; CDR3aa: CSAPLDGGDQPQHF
abundance: .; j_gene: TRBJ1-2; d_gene: .; v_gene: TRBV2; CDR3nt: TGTGCCAGCAGTGAGGGACGGGGGCGCCGGGCTAACTATGGCTACACCTTC; CDR3aa: CASSEGRGRRANYGYTF
abundance: few; j_gene: TRBJ2-5; d_gene: TRBD2; v_gene: TRBV4-1; CDR3nt: TGCGCCAGCAGCCAAGTTCGGACTAGCGGCCAAGAGACCCAGTACTTC; CDR3aa: CASSQVRTSGQETQYF
abundance: few; j_gene: TRBJ1-1; d_gene: .; v_gene: TRBV28; CDR3nt: TGTGCCAGCAGTTTACCCCCTTTGAACACTGAAGCTTTCTTT; CDR3aa: CASSLPPLNTEAFF
abundance: .; j_gene: TRBJ1-3; d_gene: .; v_gene: TRBV6-1; CDR3nt: TGTGCCAGCAGTGAAGCTTGGGGGTCTGGAAACACCATATATTTT; CDR3aa: CASSEAWGSGNTIYF
abundance: many; j_gene: TRBJ2-7; d_gene: .; v_gene: TRBV9; CDR3nt: TGTGCCAGCAGCGTAGAAGTCGCGGGGCCCTACGAGCAGTACTTC; CDR3aa: CASSVEVAGPYEQYF
abundance: many; j_gene: TRBJ2-3; d_gene: .; v_gene: TRBV12-3/TRBV12-4; CDR3nt: TGTGCCAGCAGAACAGGGTACGGCGCAGATACGCAGTATTTT; CDR3aa: CASRTGYGADTQYF
abundance: few; j_gene: TRBJ2-7; d_gene: .; v_gene: TRBV4-2; CDR3nt: TGTGCCAGCAGCCAAGGGGAAGACGAGCAGTACTTC; CDR3aa: CASSQGEDEQYF
abundance: .; j_gene: TRBJ2-4; d_gene: TRBD1; v_gene: TRBV6-1; CDR3nt: TGTGCCAGCACCAAAGCACGGGACAGGGGGCCTGAAAACATTCAGTACTTC; CDR3aa: CASTKARDRGPENIQYF
abundance: .; j_gene: TRBJ2-7; d_gene: .; v_gene: TRBV27; CDR3nt: TGTGCCAGCAGGTTGGCAGGGAACTACTACGAGCAGTACTTC; CDR3aa: CASRLAGNYYEQYF
abundance: once; j_gene: TRBJ2-3; d_gene: .; v_gene: TRBV11-2; CDR3nt: TGTGCCAGCAGCCCCTTGAAGGCGGCAGATACGCAGTATTTT; CDR3aa: CASSPLKAADTQYF
abundance: few; j_gene: TRBJ1-4; d_gene: .; v_gene: TRBV7-9; CDR3nt: TGTGCCAGCAGCCCCCGACATGCAACTAATGAAAAACTGTTTTTT; CDR3aa: CASSPRHATNEKLFF
abundance: .; j_gene: TRBJ2-1; d_gene: .; v_gene: TRBV6-2/TRBV6-3; CDR3nt: TGTGCCAGCAGTTACGTTGGACGGGATGAGCAGTTCTTC; CDR3aa: CASSYVGRDEQFF
abundance: few; j_gene: TRBJ2-7; d_gene: .; v_gene: TRBV15; CDR3nt: TGTGCCACCAGCAGAGATCGAGCGGCTGCGCAAGAGACGGCCCAGTACTTC; CDR3aa: CATSRDRAAAQETAQYF
abundance: .; j_gene: TRBJ1-5; d_gene: .; v_gene: TRBV21-1; CDR3nt: TGTGCCAGCTCACTGGGGCAGGAAGGGGATCAGCCCCAGCATTTT; CDR3aa: CASSLGQEGDQPQHF
abundance: .; j_gene: TRBJ2-1; d_gene: TRBD2; v_gene: TRBV7-6; CDR3nt: TGTGCCAGCAGCTTCACTAGCGGGATCTACAATGAGCAGTTCTTC; CDR3aa: CASSFTSGIYNEQFF
abundance: once; j_gene: TRBJ2-1; d_gene: TRBD2; v_gene: TRBV27; CDR3nt: TGTGCCAGCAGTTCCCCTAGCCTAGCGGGAAACTACAATGAGCAGTTCTTC; CDR3aa: CASSSPSLAGNYNEQFF
abundance: .; j_gene: TRBJ2-1; d_gene: .; v_gene: TRBV28; CDR3nt: TGTGCCAGCAGTTTCTTCAGGATGCTCTACAATGAGCAGTTCTTC; CDR3aa: CASSFFRMLYNEQFF
abundance: few; j_gene: TRBJ1-5; d_gene: .; v_gene: TRBV3-1; CDR3nt: TGTGCCAGCAGCCAAGAAGGTAGCTTTTTCAATCAGCCCCAGCATTTT; CDR3aa: CASSQEGSFFNQPQHF
abundance: once; j_gene: TRBJ1-6; d_gene: TRBD1; v_gene: TRBV29-1; CDR3nt: TGCAGCGTTCGTTGGGACAGGGGGCCCTCACCCCTCCACTTT; CDR3aa: CSVRWDRGPSPLHF